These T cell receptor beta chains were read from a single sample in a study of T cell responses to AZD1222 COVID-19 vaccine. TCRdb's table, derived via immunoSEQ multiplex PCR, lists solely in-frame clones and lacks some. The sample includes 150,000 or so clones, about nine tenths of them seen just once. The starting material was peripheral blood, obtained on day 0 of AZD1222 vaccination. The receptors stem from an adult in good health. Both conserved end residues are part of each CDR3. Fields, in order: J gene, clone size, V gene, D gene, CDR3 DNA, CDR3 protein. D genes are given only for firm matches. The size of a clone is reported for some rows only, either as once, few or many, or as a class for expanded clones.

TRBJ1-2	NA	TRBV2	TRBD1	TGTGCCAGCAGTGAAGTAAGGGGACAGGGGGAAAGCGGCTACACCTTC	CASSEVRGQGESGYTF
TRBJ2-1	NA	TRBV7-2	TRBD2	TGTGCCAGCAGCTTAGTTGCGCTAGCGGGGGGGCGTTACAATGAGCAGTTCTTC	CASSLVALAGGRYNEQFF
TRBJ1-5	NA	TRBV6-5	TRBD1	TGTGCCAGCACCATTACCGGGACAGGGAATCAGCCCCAGCATTTT	CASTITGTGNQPQHF
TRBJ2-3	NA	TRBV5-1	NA	TGCGCCAGCAGCTTGGAGGTGCGGAACCTGGATACGCAGTATTTT	CASSLEVRNLDTQYF
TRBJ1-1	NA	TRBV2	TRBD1	TGTGCCAGCAGGGGACAGGGTGCCCTGAACACTGAAGCTTTCTTT	CASRGQGALNTEAFF
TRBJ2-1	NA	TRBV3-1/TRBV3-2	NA	TGTGCCAGCAGCCAGGCGACTTCGACTTACAATGAGCAGTTCTTC	CASSQATSTYNEQFF
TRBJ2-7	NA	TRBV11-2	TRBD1	TGTGCCAGCAGCGACTTGACAGGGTATTCCTACGAGCAGTACTTC	CASSDLTGYSYEQYF
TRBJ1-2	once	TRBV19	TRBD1	TGTGCCAGTAGTACAACCGGGACAGGGACGGATGGCTACACCTTC	CASSTTGTGTDGYTF
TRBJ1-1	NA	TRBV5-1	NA	TGCGCCAGCAGCGAGACAGTTAACACTGAAGCTTTCTTT	CASSETVNTEAFF
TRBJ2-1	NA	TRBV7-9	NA	TGTGCCAGCAGCTTAGCTAGCGGTGCCTACAATGAGCAGTTCTTC	CASSLASGAYNEQFF
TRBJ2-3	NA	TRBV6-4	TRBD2	TGTGCCAGCAGTGCCGCCCCACTAGCGGGAGTCCCCGATACGCAGTATTTT	CASSAAPLAGVPDTQYF
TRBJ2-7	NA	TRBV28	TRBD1	TGTGCCAGCTCCGGGACAGGGAAATACGAGCAGTACTTC	CASSGTGKYEQYF
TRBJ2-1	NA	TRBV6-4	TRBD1	TGTGCCAGCAGTGAAAGGGACAGGGCCGTTGAGGAGCAGTTCTTC	CASSERDRAVEEQFF
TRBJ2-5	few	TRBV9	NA	TGTGCCAGCAGCGTTGACGGGAGCCATACGAGAACCCAGTACTTC	CASSVDGSHTRTQYF
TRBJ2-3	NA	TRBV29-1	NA	TGCAGCGTTGAGCGGGGACTCCGCACAGATACGCAGTATTTT	CSVERGLRTDTQYF
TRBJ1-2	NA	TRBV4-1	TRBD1	TGCGCCAGCAGCCAAACAGGGGGAGCTAACTATGGCTACACCTTC	CASSQTGGANYGYTF
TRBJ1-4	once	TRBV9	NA	TGTGCCAGCAGCGTAGGTCATGTTGGAGAAAAACTGTTTTTT	CASSVGHVGEKLFF
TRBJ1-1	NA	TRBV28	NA	TGTGCCAGTTTGGGGGGGAACACTGAAGCTTTCTTT	CASLGGNTEAFF
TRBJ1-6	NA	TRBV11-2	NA	TGTGCCAGCAGATTGGCAGCGAATAATTCACCCCTCCACTTT	CASRLAANNSPLHF
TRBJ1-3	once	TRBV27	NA	TGTGCCAGCATGGGACTCTCTGGAAACACCATATATTTT	CASMGLSGNTIYF
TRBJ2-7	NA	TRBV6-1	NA	TGTGCCAGCAGTGAAGCCTCGGGGGACCCAACCTACGAGCAGTACTTC	CASSEASGDPTYEQYF
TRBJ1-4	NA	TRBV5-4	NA	TGTGCCAGCAGCCGGGCGGGGAACAATGAAAAACTGTTTTTT	CASSRAGNNEKLFF
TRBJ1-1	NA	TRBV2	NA	TGTGCCAGAAGAGACAGTAGGGGCGCTTGGACTGAAGCTTTCTTT	CARRDSRGAWTEAFF
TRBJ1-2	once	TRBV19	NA	TGTGCCAGTAGTCCTCCGCAGAGGTATGGCTACACCTTC	CASSPPQRYGYTF
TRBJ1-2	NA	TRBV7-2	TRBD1	TGTGCCAGCAGCCGACAGGGGGCGCGAGGCTACACCTTC	CASSRQGARGYTF
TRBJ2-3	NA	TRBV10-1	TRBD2	TGCGCCAGCAGTGAATCCAGCGGGGGGCCAGCAGATACGCAGTATTTT	CASSESSGGPADTQYF
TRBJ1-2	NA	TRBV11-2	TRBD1	TGTGCCAGCAGCTCCGGGACAGGGGGATCCTATGGCTACACCTTC	CASSSGTGGSYGYTF
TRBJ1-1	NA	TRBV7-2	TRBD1	TGTGCCAGCAGCTTAGGGGGGGGACAGTCCCACCGAGCTTTCTTT	CASSLGGGQSHRAFF
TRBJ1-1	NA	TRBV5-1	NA	TGCGCCAGCAGGATTAGGTTATTTAAAGAGACGGGGAACACTGAAGCTTTCTTT	CASRIRLFKETGNTEAFF
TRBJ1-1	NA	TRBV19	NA	TGTGCCAGTAGTATGGCCCAGAACACTGAAGCTTTCTTT	CASSMAQNTEAFF
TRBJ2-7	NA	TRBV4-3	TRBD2	TGCGCCAGCAGCCAAGATAGCGGGGAAGCCTACGAGCAGTACTTC	CASSQDSGEAYEQYF
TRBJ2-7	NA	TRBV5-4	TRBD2	TGTGCCAGCAGCATGCTAGCGGGGCCGGGGTACGAGCAGTACTTC	CASSMLAGPGYEQYF
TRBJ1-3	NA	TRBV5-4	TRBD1	TGTGCCAGCAGCCCCGACAGGGGGGCTGGAAACACCATATATTTT	CASSPDRGAGNTIYF
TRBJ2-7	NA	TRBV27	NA	TGTGCCAGCAGTGCGTACGGAGCTTATTACTTC	CASSAYGAYYF
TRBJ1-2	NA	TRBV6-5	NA	TGTGCCAGCAGCACCAAGACAGCTAACTATGGCTACACCTTC	CASSTKTANYGYTF
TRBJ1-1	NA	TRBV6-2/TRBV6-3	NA	TGTGCCAGCAGTCGACTTGGGGGGGGCGACACTGAAGCTTTCTTT	CASSRLGGGDTEAFF
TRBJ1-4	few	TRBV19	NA	TGTGCCAGTAGTATGGTTCGGGGGCCCCACGGAGAAAAACTGTTTTTT	CASSMVRGPHGEKLFF
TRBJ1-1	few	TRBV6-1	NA	TGTGCCAGCAGTGAAAGCTCTATTACAGCCAACACTGAAGCTTTCTTT	CASSESSITANTEAFF
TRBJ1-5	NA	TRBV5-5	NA	TGTGCCAGCAGCTTTGATTGGAATCAGCCCCAGCATTTT	CASSFDWNQPQHF
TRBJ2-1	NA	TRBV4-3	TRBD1	TGCGCCAGCAGCCAAGATTGGACAGGCTACAATGAGCAGTTCTTC	CASSQDWTGYNEQFF
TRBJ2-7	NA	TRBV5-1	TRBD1	TGCGCCAGCAGCTGGGCTGGACAGGATAACTACGAGCAGTACTTC	CASSWAGQDNYEQYF
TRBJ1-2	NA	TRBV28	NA	TGTGCCAGCCGCACAGGCCTCGAGAGGTACACCTTC	CASRTGLERYTF
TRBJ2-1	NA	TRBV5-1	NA	TGCGCCAGCAGCCAGGGAGTTATGGGCGGCAATGAGCAGTTCTTC	CASSQGVMGGNEQFF
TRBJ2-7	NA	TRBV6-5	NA	TGTGCCAGCAGTATGGGGGGGGCTAGGTCCTACGAGCAGTACTTC	CASSMGGARSYEQYF
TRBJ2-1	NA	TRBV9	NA	TGTGCCAGCAGCGAGGGGGTTGAATACAATGAGCAGTTCTTC	CASSEGVEYNEQFF
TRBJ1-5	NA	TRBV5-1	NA	TGCGCCAGCAGCGTTGCCCCCCAGCAGCCCCAGCATTTT	CASSVAPQQPQHF